The present T cell receptor (beta chain) was sequenced within a study of T-cell reconstitution after alpha-beta-depleted transplantation in children (dated by TCRdb to about 2016). In terms of the full investigation: T-cell immune reconstitution after TCRalphabeta/CD19-depleted allogeneic hematopoietic cell transplantation in children was quantitatively tracked in the study by means of TCR repertoire profiling. General conclusions and limits of the study: In some patients, high TCRbeta diversity at day 60 was attributed to recipient T cells and intrathymic progenitors that had survived conditioning. The apparently early recovery of alphabetaT-cell counts about two months after transplant reportedly depended on only several hundred rapidly expanded clones that came from non-depleted graft cells. Over subsequent months, a decline in hyperexpanded clone frequencies was noted, and after one year, T-cell counts and TCRbeta diversity were mostly ascribed to newly produced T cells.

This clonotype was picked up a small number of times. Its recognized antigen is unknown. There are no base qualities to consult, and no much larger clone falls within one base. The treatment or condition label, as the study defines it: allogeneic hematopoietic cell transplantation with graft depleted of TCRalphabeta T cells and CD19 B cells. The transplant recipients were children given TCRalphabeta/CD19-depleted allogeneic hematopoietic cell grafts. Between the V and J ends, shortened by 5 bases and 0 bases respectively, the junction contains 8 bases. Including cysteine and phenylalanine, the CDR3 has 15 amino acids. CDR3 DNA only is kept here, 45 bases in frame from base 1. CDR1 SGHAT and CDR2 FQDESV are derived from the germline V gene (reference sequence). Library prep was done by PCR. Sequencing was carried out with an Illumina HiSeq 2500. Molecular barcoding was employed in the preparation of TCR libraries, with unique molecular identifiers being used to normalize TCRbeta repertoire quantification. TCRdb cleaned the public reads at Q25 with fastp, built clones with MiXCR and kept in-frame beta chains. Here each entry gathers all rows of one CDR3 protein and keeps the most common genes and DNA. The sample table shows 700,000 to 950,000 distinct CDR3 sequences, and around 15% are seen once. Jointly, the top ten make up 5% of the sample.

This sequence originates from a male patient younger than 18 who had a stem cell transplant for acute lymphoblastic leukemia, so the T cells may come from the graft donor. The starting material was PBMCs, mostly from graft donor cells, obtained 360 days after TCRalphabeta/CD19-depleted stem cell transplant. Recombination joined TRBV11-1 with TRBJ2-6, with the D gene uncertain. CDR3 reads: CASSRGYSGANVLTF. The bases read TGTGCCAGCAGCCGAGGATACTCTGGGGCCAACGTCCTGACTTTC.